These 9 T cell receptor beta chains came from one sample sequenced in a study of blood T cell repertoires in COVID-19. Sequenced by immunoSEQ multiplex PCR; TCRdb stores in-frame clones only, minus some. The table records tens of thousands of clones, around 87% of them present only once. Sequencing was done on a sample of peripheral blood. The receptors shown here come from a woman aged 45 to 65 with active or convalescent COVID-19.

The chain employs TRBV7-2 and TRBJ2-4, with 7 nucleotides matching TRBD1. The germline V gene encodes CDR1 SGHTA and CDR2 FQGNSA. This CDR3 spans 13 amino acids. V was pared by 1 base and J by 8 bases, with 2 bases of the junction left unmatched. CDR3 sequence reads: CASSLGQGDIQYF. CDR3 bases: TGTGCCAGCAGCTTAGGACAGGGCGACATTCAGTACTTC.

Points on this clone: One end of the junction varies from germline; a read error may be responsible. The chain combines TRBV7-2 with TRBJ2-4; D gene unclear. Germline V gene sequence: CDR1 SGHTA, CDR2 FQGNSA. This CDR3 contains 12 residues. The CDR3 here is CASSLGHSILYF. The CDR3 coding sequence is TGTGCCAGCAGCTTAGGGCATTCAATTCTGTACTTC.

The gene calls are TRBV4-3 and TRBJ1-1; possibly TRBD1 for D (5 bases). The V gene lost 0 bases and the J gene lost 2 bases, with 10 bases spanning the gap. Germline V gene data show CDR1 as LGHNA and CDR2 as YSLEER. The CDR3 runs 15 residues. The CDR3 sequence is CASSQDGDSNTEAFF. CDR3 nucleotide sequence: TGCGCCAGCAGCCAAGATGGGGACTCCAACACTGAAGCTTTCTTT.

This clone was counted once. The V gene is TRBV28, the J gene TRBJ2-7; no reliable D call. The V end was cut by 5 bases, the J end by 3 bases, with 8 bases between. Germline V CDR1 and CDR2: MDHEN, SYDVKM. The CDR3 has 12 residues. The DNA for the CDR3 is TGTGCCAGCAGTACCACATACTACGAGCAGTACTTC. As protein: CASSTTYYEQYF.

This chain uses TRBV11-3 with TRBJ1-1; perhaps TRBD1 as D (6 bases). The CDR3 spans 13 residues. V lost 5 bases and J lost 5, with 12 bases in between. Germline assignment: CDR1 SGHNT and CDR2 YENEEA. The CDR3 sequence is CASSIITGTEAFF. CDR3 nucleotides: TGTGCCAGCAGCATAATCACAGGGACTGAAGCTTTCTTT.

This clone was counted between two and nine times. The chain's CDR3 is CASRGGGRTEAFF. CDR3 nucleotide sequence: TGTGCCAGCCGTGGGGGGGGAAGGACTGAAGCTTTCTTT. V and J are TRBV28 and TRBJ1-1; weak D call: TRBD1 (5 bases). With 8 bases removed from V and 5 bases from J, the gap between germline ends came to 15 bases. From germline, CDR1 is MDHEN and CDR2 SYDVKM. This CDR3 has 13 amino acids.

The chain recombines TRBV7-5 with TRBJ1-1; the table's TRBD1 call for D was not verified on the DNA. TRBV7-5 is assigned pseudogene status. The CDR3 spans 14 residues. DNA of the CDR3: TGTGTCAGAAGCTTTCTGGACCAGGGGACTGAAGCTTTCTTT. It encodes CVRSFLDQGTEAFF.

The chain couples TRBV4-2 to TRBJ2-2; 7 bases are a match to TRBD1. The V gene's germline CDR1 is LGHNA and CDR2 YNFKEQ. This CDR3 is 16 amino acids long. The trim removed 7 bases at V and 4 bases at J, leaving 12 bases unmatched. This CDR3 reads CASNKGTGVSTGELFF. CDR3 in DNA: TGTGCCAGCAACAAAGGAACAGGGGTCTCCACCGGGGAGCTGTTTTTT.

The chain uses TRBV18 and TRBJ1-2, with D possibly TRBD1 on 5 matching bases. V gave up 1 base and J gave up 8 bases, with 17 bases separating them. From germline, CDR1 is KGHSH and CDR2 LQKENI. The CDR3 is 15 amino acids. CDR3 coding DNA: TGTGCCAGCTCACCACAAGAGGCAGGGCTACTCGGCTACACCTTC. Translating it yields CASSPQEAGLLGYTF.